These 31 T cell receptor beta chains were all obtained from the same sample, sequenced in a study of T cells after yellow fever vaccination. TCRdb reprocessed the 5' RACE reads with MiXCR, giving one entry per CDR3 protein. The data contain about 340,000 distinct CDR3 sequences, 8.7% of them singletons. The specimen comprised PBMCs, sampled on the day of the first yellow fever vaccination. These receptors were obtained from a man between 18 and 35 years old who received the YFV17D yellow fever vaccine.

In this sample, this clonotype turned up a few times. This chain links TRBV5-1 with TRBJ1-1; 7 bases match TRBD1. Germline CDR1 SGHRS, CDR2 YFSETQ. V lost 4 bases, J lost 4 bases, and 10 bases stayed unmatched. CDR3 length equals 15 residues. DNA for the CDR3: TGCGCCAGCAGCCCAAGGACAGGTGGAGGCACTGAAGCTTTCTTT. This sequence encodes CASSPRTGGGTEAFF.

The chain joins TRBV12-3 or TRBV12-4 to TRBJ2-7; D possibly corresponds to TRBD1 (6 bases). This CDR3 is built from 14 residues. Trimming removed 6 bases at V and 2 bases at J, with 14 bases between. CDR3 sequence (DNA): TGTGCCAGCAGCCCTTCCACAGGGACCTACGAGCAGTACTTC. Translation gives CASSPSTGTYEQYF.

The V and J genes are TRBV25-1 and TRBJ2-2; D is undetermined. V shed 3 bases and J shed 15 bases, with 11 bases lying between them. Germline V lookup: CDR1 MGHDK, CDR2 SYGVNS. This CDR3 is 11 amino acids long. DNA of the CDR3: TGTGCCAGCAGTGACCTCGATGAGGTGTTTTTT. Translated, it gives CASSDLDEVFF.

The sample holds a few counts of this clonotype. The J gene is TRBJ2-1, the V gene TRBV10-3; D is possibly TRBD1 or TRBD2 (5 bases each). Germline lookup yields CDR1 ENHRY and CDR2 SYGVKD. V was cut by 5 bases and J by 10 bases, with 12 bases left in between. The CDR3 has 12 amino acids. The CDR3 loop is CAISRGAWEQFF. In DNA form, the CDR3 reads TGTGCCATCAGTCGAGGGGCTTGGGAGCAGTTCTTC.

Only a few counts were recorded for this clonotype. The chain carries TRBV20-1 and TRBJ2-3; TRBD2 aligns across 7 bases. V dropped 5 bases and J dropped 1; count of bases not matched to a gene: 9. Germline loops: CDR1 DFQATT, CDR2 SNEGSKA (reference sequence). CDR3 length: 15 amino acids. The CDR3 DNA follows: TGCAGTGCTCAAAAGCGGGACTACGGCACAGATACGCAGTATTTT. This sequence encodes CSAQKRDYGTDTQYF.

The chain is built from TRBV7-9 and TRBJ2-3; 9 bases align to TRBD2. This CDR3 spans 14 amino acids. CDR1 SEHNR and CDR2 FQNEAQ come from the germline V gene (reference sequence). V was pared by 5 bases and J by 8 bases, with 8 bases of the junction left unmatched. CDR3 sequence reads: CASSTPGTSFTQYF. The CDR3 bases are TGTGCCAGCAGCACTCCCGGGACTAGCTTTACGCAGTATTTT.

This clonotype was detected a few times. V gene TRBV20-1 combines with J gene TRBJ2-3; TRBD2 agrees at 7 bases. Per germline, CDR1 DFQATT and CDR2 SNEGSKA (reference sequence). V lost 6 bases, J lost 5 bases, and 11 bases stayed unmatched. The CDR3 sequence is 14 residues long. CDR3 loop: CSARRGSGGDTQYF. The DNA of the CDR3 is TGCAGTGCCAGGAGAGGGTCGGGGGGAGATACGCAGTATTTT.

There are a few counts of this clonotype. The V gene is TRBV5-1, the J gene TRBJ1-1; D might be TRBD1 (6 bases). The V and J ends lost 4 bases and 1 base respectively, with 14 bases between them. The CDR3 length is 15 residues. CDR1 is SGHRS and CDR2 is YFSETQ in the germline V gene. The CDR3 loop reads CASSPLGGQNTEAFF. For the CDR3, the DNA is TGCGCCAGCAGCCCCCTTGGGGGACAGAACACTGAAGCTTTCTTT. The complete variable domain, with remaining parts taken from reference TRBV5-1 and TRBJ1-1, reads KAGVTQTPRYLIKTRGQQVTLSCSPISGHRSVSWYQQTPGQGLQFLFEYFSETQRNKGNFPGRFSGRQFSNSRSEMNVSTLELGDSALYLCASSPLGGQNTEAFFGQGTRLTVV.

This clonotype showed up just a few times. The chain joins TRBV11-1 to TRBJ2-1, with TRBD2 matching over 8 bases. Germline V CDR1 and CDR2: SGHAT, FQDESV (reference sequence). V lost 0 bases, J lost 0 bases, and 4 bases stayed unmatched. The length of the CDR3 is 17 residues. This chain's CDR3 is CASSLALSGSSYNEQFF. In nucleotides, the CDR3 is TGTGCCAGCAGCTTAGCGCTAAGCGGGAGCTCCTACAATGAGCAGTTCTTC.

This clonotype has only a few counts. The CDR3 protein is CASSYSIRSGGALEQYF. CDR3 nucleotides: TGTGCCAGCAGTTACTCGATCAGGAGCGGGGGTGCCCTCGAGCAGTACTTC. The chain recombines TRBV6-5 with TRBJ2-7; 8 bases are a match to TRBD2. From germline, CDR1 is MNHEY and CDR2 SVGAGI. V lost 0 bases, J lost 6 bases, and 13 bases stayed unmatched. CDR3 size: 17 residues.

This clonotype was recorded many times. The genes are TRBV12-3 or TRBV12-4 and TRBJ1-5; D uncertain. The CDR3 extends over 15 amino acids. Between the trimmed V and J ends, which lost 5 bases and 2 bases, there was a span of 13 bases. The chain's CDR3 is CASSPRSGGNQPQHF. In DNA, the CDR3 is TGTGCCAGCAGTCCCCGGTCGGGTGGCAATCAGCCCCAGCATTTT.

V and J are TRBV28 and TRBJ2-3, with D perhaps matching TRBD1 (8 bases). V shed 8 bases and J shed 1 base, with 19 bases lying between them. Germline V gene lookup returns CDR1 MDHEN and CDR2 SYDVKM. The CDR3 consists of 16 residues. The CDR3 nucleotides are TGTGCCAGCCGACCTCAGGGGGCGGGGGGCACAGATACGCAGTATTTT. Translating it yields CASRPQGAGGTDTQYF.

This clonotype was observed at least ten times. This sequence joins TRBV5-1 and TRBJ1-6; no reliable D call. Germline V lookup: CDR1 SGHRS, CDR2 YFSETQ. This CDR3 is built from 12 residues. The ends were cut back, 0 bases at V and 7 bases at J, with 2 bases in the middle. This chain's CDR3 is CASSLGNSPLHF. The CDR3 DNA is TGCGCCAGCAGCTTGGGGAATTCACCCCTCCACTTT.

V usage is TRBV6-5 and J usage is TRBJ1-4; D is possibly TRBD1 (5 bases). The CDR3 spans 13 residues. Germline loops: CDR1 MNHEY, CDR2 SVGAGI. V was trimmed by 1 base and J by 13 bases, leaving 13 bases between them. CDR3 region: CASSYFERGGLFF. CDR3 in DNA: TGTGCCAGCAGTTACTTCGAAAGGGGAGGACTGTTTTTT.

This chain joins TRBV6-5 and TRBJ1-5; D is perhaps TRBD1 (6 bases). Trimming removed 0 bases at V and 6 bases at J, with 9 bases between. Germline CDR1 and CDR2: MNHEY and SVGAGI. The length of the CDR3 is 14 residues. The CDR3 protein is CASSYSQGRQPQHF. For the CDR3, the DNA is TGTGCCAGCAGTTACTCCCAGGGGCGTCAGCCCCAGCATTTT.

This clonotype was counted a few times. The rearrangement uses TRBV7-9 and TRBJ1-1; TRBD1 matches 7 bases. Germline lookup yields CDR1 SEHNR and CDR2 FQNEAQ (reference sequence). V shed 3 bases and J 7 bases; nucleotides not matched to a gene: 5. This CDR3 contains 13 residues. Here the CDR3 reads CASSFYRGGEAFF. The CDR3 DNA sequence: TGTGCCAGCAGCTTCTACAGGGGAGGTGAAGCTTTCTTT.

This clonotype has more than one count but fewer than ten. The chain joins TRBV29-1 to TRBJ1-1; no clear D. CDR3 length: 12 amino acids. Trimming took off 7 bases at V and 4 bases at J, with 13 bases between the two ends. Germline values: CDR1 SQVTM, CDR2 ANQGSEA. CDR3 sequence reads: CSGISRSTEAFF. The CDR3 DNA sequence: TGCAGCGGAATAAGTCGTAGCACTGAAGCTTTCTTT.

This clonotype was found a few times. The gene calls are TRBV10-3 and TRBJ2-1; 15 bases are a match to TRBD2. The CDR3 covers 16 residues. Germline CDR1 and CDR2: ENHRY and SYGVKD. Trimming removed 2 bases from V and 4 bases from J; junction bases left unmatched: 0. The CDR3 region is CAISEGTSGGYNEQFF. In nucleotides, the CDR3 is TGTGCCATCAGTGAGGGGACTAGCGGGGGGTACAATGAGCAGTTCTTC.

The gene calls are TRBV6-6 and TRBJ1-1; 7 positions match TRBD1. Germline lookup yields CDR1 MNHNY and CDR2 SVGAGI (reference sequence). This CDR3 region has 13 residues. Losses at the gene ends were 6 bases for V and 5 bases for J; bases not matched to a gene: 6. The chain's CDR3 is CASSRGWDTEAFF. CDR3 in DNA: TGTGCCAGCAGCAGGGGGTGGGATACTGAAGCTTTCTTT.

This clonotype was detected ten times or more. The rearrangement uses TRBV6-6 and TRBJ2-2; D is uncertain. Between the trimmed V and J ends, which lost 2 bases and 4 bases, there was a span of 2 bases. The CDR3 is 12 residues long. Per the germline V gene, CDR1 is MNHNY and CDR2 is SVGAGI (reference sequence). In DNA form, the CDR3 reads TGTGCCAGCAGTTACGTCACCGGGGAGCTGTTTTTT. As protein: CASSYVTGELFF.

The chain carries TRBV15 and TRBJ2-3; D possibly matches TRBD1 or TRBD2 (5 bases each). The germline gives CDR1 LNHNV, CDR2 YYDKDF (reference sequence). This CDR3 has 16 amino acids. V lost 5 bases and J lost 3, with 18 bases in between. CDR3 DNA sequence: TGTGCCACCAGCTCCTTAAAGTATGGGGGAACAGATACGCAGTATTTT. Its translation is CATSSLKYGGTDTQYF.

This clonotype was detected many times. The chain has TRBV6-1 and TRBJ2-5; D may be TRBD1 (5 bases). CDR1 is MNHNS and CDR2 is SASEGT in the germline V gene. Between the trimmed V and J ends, which lost 8 bases and 0 bases, there was a span of 13 bases. This CDR3 has 14 residues. The CDR3 nucleotides are TGTGCCAGCGCGGTTAGGGGCTACCAAGAGACCCAGTACTTC. It is translated as CASAVRGYQETQYF.

In this sample, this clonotype turned up many times. The CDR3 DNA reads as TGTGCCAGCAGCCAATCCGACAACGAAGAGACCCAGTACTTC. This codes for CASSQSDNEETQYF. V usage is TRBV4-2 and J usage is TRBJ2-5, with D unresolved. This CDR3 spans 14 amino acids. Germline CDR1 LGHNA, CDR2 YNFKEQ. V lost 2 bases and J lost 3, with 10 bases in between.

This clonotype came up a few times. The chain has TRBV7-8 and TRBJ1-4; D gene uncertain. CDR1 and CDR2 from the germline V gene are SGHVS and FQNEAQ. This CDR3 is built from 14 residues. V dropped 6 bases and J dropped 5 bases, with 13 bases sitting between them. This CDR3 is CASSPETGNEKLFF. Here the CDR3 DNA reads TGTGCCAGCAGTCCTGAGACGGGGAATGAAAAACTGTTTTTT.

This clonotype was detected only a few times. This chain joins TRBV5-6 and TRBJ2-7, with TRBD2 as a possible D gene (5 bases). The germline gives CDR1 SGHDT, CDR2 YYEEEE. The CDR3 totals 15 residues. The V end was cut by 3 bases, the J end by 3 bases, with 16 bases between. The CDR3 DNA is TGTGCCAGCAGCTCCCCGAGCCGGGATCACTACGAGCAGTACTTC. This sequence encodes CASSSPSRDHYEQYF. Based on the CDR3 plus reference TRBV5-6 and TRBJ2-7, the full variable domain is DAGVTQSPTHLIKTRGQQVTLRCSPKSGHDTVSWYQQALGQGPQFIFQYYEEEERQRGNFPDRFSGHQFPNYSSELNVNALLLGDSALYLCASSSPSRDHYEQYFGPGTRLTVT.

This chain uses TRBV5-1 with TRBJ1-4; no definite D call. V lost 4 bases and J 5 bases, leaving 12 bases between the germline ends. Germline V gene lookup returns CDR1 SGHRS and CDR2 YFSETQ. The CDR3 has 14 amino acids. CDR3 loop: CASSIGMENEKLFF. The CDR3 DNA follows: TGCGCCAGCAGCATCGGGATGGAGAATGAAAAACTGTTTTTT.

This clonotype was seen only a few times. The gene calls are TRBV19 and TRBJ1-5, with D maybe TRBD1 (6 bases). Germline CDR1 and CDR2: LNHDA and SQIVND (reference sequence). Trimming removed 5 bases from V and 6 bases from J, with 17 bases in between. The CDR3 sequence is 15 residues long. The CDR3 loop is CASSPQGDAVQPQHF. The CDR3 coding sequence is TGTGCCAGTAGTCCACAGGGAGATGCGGTTCAGCCCCAGCATTTT.

This clonotype was detected ten times or more. This rearrangement joins TRBV4-1 to TRBJ2-7; D is ambiguous. From germline, CDR1 is MGHRA and CDR2 YSYEKL. V lost 5 bases and J lost 5, with 7 bases in between. The CDR3 is made up of 11 amino acids. The CDR3 nucleotides read TGCGCCAGCAGCTGGAATAACGAGCAGTACTTC. It specifies CASSWNNEQYF.

The chain couples TRBV7-2 to TRBJ1-4; 7 bases fit TRBD1. The V gene's germline CDR1 is SGHTA and CDR2 FQGNSA. Germline trimming cut 3 bases from V and 0 bases from J; bases unmatched to any gene: 4. This CDR3 is built from 16 residues. CDR3 in amino acids: CASSFQGGPTNEKLFF. The CDR3 nucleotides read TGTGCCAGCAGCTTCCAGGGGGGGCCAACTAATGAAAAACTGTTTTTT.

The V and J genes are TRBV9 and TRBJ1-2, with TRBD1 matching over 9 bases. Trimming removed 4 bases from V and 4 bases from J; junction bases left unmatched: 17. The V gene's germline CDR1 is SGDLS and CDR2 YYNGEE. The CDR3 length is 18 residues. CDR3: CASSSPAGTGGGFYGYTF. The CDR3 DNA reads TGTGCCAGCAGCTCCCCCGCCGGAACAGGGGGCGGTTTCTATGGCTACACCTTC.

This clonotype was observed a handful of times. J is TRBJ2-3 and V is TRBV6-7; TRBD2 might be the D (6 bases). TRBV6-7 is known as an ORF, though its function is uncertain. The CDR3 consists of 16 residues. Trimming removed 6 bases at V and 1 base at J, with 17 bases between. In DNA form, the CDR3 reads TGTGCCAGCAGGACGAGGACTACCACTGGCACAGATACGCAGTATTTT. Its protein is CASRTRTTTGTDTQYF.